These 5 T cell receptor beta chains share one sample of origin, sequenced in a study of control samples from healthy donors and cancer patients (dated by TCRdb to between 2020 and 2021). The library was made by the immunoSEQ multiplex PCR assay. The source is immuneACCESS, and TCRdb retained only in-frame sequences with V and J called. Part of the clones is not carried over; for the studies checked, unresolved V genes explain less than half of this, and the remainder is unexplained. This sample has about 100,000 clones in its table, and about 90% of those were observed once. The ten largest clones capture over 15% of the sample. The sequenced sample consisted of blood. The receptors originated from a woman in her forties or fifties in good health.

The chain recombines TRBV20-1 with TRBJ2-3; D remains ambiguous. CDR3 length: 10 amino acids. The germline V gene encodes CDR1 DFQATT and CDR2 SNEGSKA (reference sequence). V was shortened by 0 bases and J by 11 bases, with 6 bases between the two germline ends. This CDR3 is CSARDQLQYF. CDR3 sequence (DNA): TGCAGTGCTAGAGATCAGTTGCAGTATTTT.

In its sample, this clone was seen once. The CDR3 is CAIKQDNQPQHF. CDR3 in DNA: TGTGCCATCAAACAGGATAATCAGCCCCAGCATTTT. This chain links TRBV10-3 with TRBJ1-5; the D gene is possibly TRBD1 (5 bases). V lost 7 bases, J lost 4 bases, and 8 bases lay in between. The germline CDR1 and CDR2 sequences are ENHRY and SYGVKD. The CDR3 is 12 residues long.

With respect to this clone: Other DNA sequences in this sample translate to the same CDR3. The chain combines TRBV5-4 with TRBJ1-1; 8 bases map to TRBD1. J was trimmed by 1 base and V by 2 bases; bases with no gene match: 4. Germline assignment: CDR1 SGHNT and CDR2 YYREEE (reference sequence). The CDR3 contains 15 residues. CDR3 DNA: TGTGCCAGCAGCTTAGGACAGGGTAGGAACACTGAAGCTTTCTTT. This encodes CASSLGQGRNTEAFF.

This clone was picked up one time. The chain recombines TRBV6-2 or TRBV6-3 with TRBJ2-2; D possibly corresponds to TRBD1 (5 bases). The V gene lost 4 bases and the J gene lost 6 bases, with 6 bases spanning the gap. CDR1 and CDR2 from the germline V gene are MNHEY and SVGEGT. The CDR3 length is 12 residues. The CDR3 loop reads CASSLGPGELFF. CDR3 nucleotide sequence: TGTGCCAGCAGTTTGGGGCCCGGGGAGCTGTTTTTT.

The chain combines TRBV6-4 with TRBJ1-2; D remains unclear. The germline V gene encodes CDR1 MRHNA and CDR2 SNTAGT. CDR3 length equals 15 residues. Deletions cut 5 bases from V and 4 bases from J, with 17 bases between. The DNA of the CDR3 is TGTGCCAGCAGTCAGGACGAAAACGCTCCCTATGGCTACACCTTC. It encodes CASSQDENAPYGYTF.